One and the same sample provided the 30 T cell receptor beta chains below, sequenced in a study of resident and recirculating memory T cells in vitiligo. Generated by immunoSEQ multiplex PCR, the TCRdb table keeps only in-frame clones and is missing some. The table lists around 38,000 clones, 80% to 95% of them singletons. The sequenced sample consisted of blood. The receptors were gathered from a male donor with vitiligo.

The chain is built from TRBV6-1 and TRBJ2-5; a weak D match, TRBD2 (5 bases). CDR3 length: 15 residues. Germline V lookup: CDR1 MNHNS, CDR2 SASEGT. V lost 4 bases, J lost 6 bases, and 18 bases lay in between. The CDR3 sequence: CASSVRTLNGKTQYF. CDR3 nucleotides: TGTGCCAGCAGTGTTAGGACCCTCAACGGGAAGACCCAGTACTTC.

This chain uses TRBV7-3 with TRBJ2-2; possible D gene TRBD1, 6 bases. Germline V CDR1 and CDR2: SGHTA, FQGTGA. Trimming shortened V by 1 base and J by 3 bases, and 9 bases separated the two germline ends. The CDR3 is 15 amino acids. CDR3 sequence reads: CASSLIGGDTGELFF. The CDR3 DNA follows: TGTGCCAGCAGCTTAATAGGGGGTGACACCGGGGAGCTGTTTTTT.

CDR3 residues: CASSLDYTDTQYF. In nucleotides, the CDR3 is TGTGCCAGCAGCTTAGACTACACAGATACGCAGTATTTT. The rearrangement uses TRBV11-3 and TRBJ2-3, with unresolved D. Trimming removed 0 bases from V and 2 bases from J, with 3 bases in between. CDR1 is SGHNT, CDR2 YENEEA, per germline. CDR3 length equals 13 residues.

The chain employs TRBV6-1 and TRBJ1-5; D is perhaps TRBD1 (5 bases). This CDR3 contains 13 residues. Trimming left V 2 bases short and J 6 bases short, with 8 bases between. Per the germline V gene, CDR1 is MNHNS and CDR2 is SASEGT. The CDR3 DNA reads as TGTGCCAGCAGTGAAAGGGGAAGTCAGCCCCAGCATTTT. Translation gives CASSERGSQPQHF.

This chain uses TRBV11-2 with TRBJ2-3; D is ambiguous. Germline CDR1 and CDR2: SGHAT and FQNNGV. V dropped 1 base and J dropped 1 base, with 3 bases sitting between them. CDR3 length: 13 amino acids. The DNA of the CDR3 is TGTGCCAGCAGCTTAGGGCGCACAGATACGCAGTATTTT. Its protein is CASSLGRTDTQYF. Complete variable domain (other parts from reference TRBV11-2 and TRBJ2-3): EAGVAQSPRYKIIEKRQSVAFWCNPISGHATLYWYQQILGQGPKLLIQFQNNGVVDDSQLPKDRFSAERLKGVDSTLKIQPAKLEDSAVYLCASSLGRTDTQYFGPGTRLTVL.

The chain uses TRBV18 and TRBJ2-5; possible D gene TRBD2, 7 bases. V was clipped by 2 bases and J by 5 bases, with 21 bases between them. The germline gives CDR1 KGHSH, CDR2 LQKENI. The CDR3 has 17 residues. The CDR3 protein is CASSPLVAGATPETQYF. CDR3 DNA: TGTGCCAGCTCACCATTGGTGGCGGGGGCCACTCCGGAGACCCAGTACTTC.

This sequence joins TRBV5-4 and TRBJ2-1, with TRBD2 identical over 7 bases. The junction had 2 bases not matched to a gene; V was cut back by 6 bases and J by 8 bases. CDR3 size: 11 residues. Germline loops: CDR1 SGHNT, CDR2 YYREEE (reference sequence). CDR3 bases: TGTGCCAGCACGGGGGGACATGAGCAGTTCTTC. Translating gives CASTGGHEQFF.

This chain joins TRBV30 and TRBJ2-2; D unclear. Trimming shortened V by 0 bases and J by 7 bases, and 12 bases separated the two germline ends. The length of the CDR3 is 14 residues. Germline V gene lookup returns CDR1 GTSNPN and CDR2 SVGIG (reference sequence). This CDR3 reads CAWSVLVDVGELFF. CDR3 in DNA: TGTGCCTGGAGTGTATTAGTAGATGTCGGGGAGCTGTTTTTT.

This chain connects TRBV30 to TRBJ2-3; TRBD2 matches at 8 bases. This CDR3 comprises 14 residues. Per the germline V gene, CDR1 is GTSNPN and CDR2 is SVGIG (reference sequence). J gave up 8 bases and V 1 base, and 8 bases lay outside the gene matches. The CDR3: CAWSARGGKGTQYF. CDR3 coding DNA: TGTGCCTGGAGTGCCCGGGGGGGCAAAGGTACGCAGTATTTT.

V is TRBV10-2 and J is TRBJ1-2; no firm D call. CDR1 WSHSY and CDR2 SAAADI come from the germline V gene. CDR3 length equals 13 residues. The V end was cut by 3 bases, the J end by 3 bases, with 8 bases between. CDR3 sequence reads: CASSDVGDYGYTF. The DNA of the CDR3 is TGCGCCAGCAGTGACGTCGGGGACTATGGCTACACCTTC.

The rearrangement joins TRBV12-5 to TRBJ1-2; weak D call: TRBD1 (5 bases). Trimming cost V 5 bases and J 2 bases, with 12 bases left between them. This CDR3 contains 14 residues. Per the germline V gene, CDR1 is LGHNT and CDR2 is FRNRAP. The CDR3 DNA reads as TGTGCTAGTGGTCCAAGACAGATGAACTATGGCTACACCTTC. Protein product: CASGPRQMNYGYTF.

This chain uses TRBV12-5 with TRBJ2-3; 7 bases fit TRBD2. After removal of 0 bases from V and 2 bases from J, the junction contained 8 bases not matched to a gene. Germline CDR1 and CDR2: LGHNT and FRNRAP. This CDR3 is 17 amino acids long. Here the CDR3 reads CASGLVPGLAVTDTQYF. The CDR3 DNA sequence: TGTGCTAGTGGTTTGGTACCAGGCCTAGCGGTCACAGATACGCAGTATTTT.

This clone was observed once. The V call is TRBV6-1, the J call TRBJ2-7, with D unclear. This CDR3 comprises 13 residues. V lost 7 bases and J 2 bases, leaving 12 bases between the germline ends. Per germline, CDR1 MNHNS and CDR2 SASEGT. In DNA, the CDR3 is TGTGCCAGCATTTCGGGTGTAACCTACGAGCAGTACTTC. Protein product: CASISGVTYEQYF.

The J gene is TRBJ2-7, the V gene TRBV6-5; possible D gene TRBD2, 5 bases. Between the trimmed V and J ends, which lost 8 bases and 6 bases, there was a span of 20 bases. Germline V lookup: CDR1 MNHEY, CDR2 SVGAGI. The CDR3 is 14 amino acids. CDR3 in DNA: TGTGCCAGCTCCACTAGTTTTAACCCCCTCGAGCAGTACTTC. It translates to CASSTSFNPLEQYF.

This rearrangement joins TRBV7-8 to TRBJ2-3; tentative D call: TRBD2 (7 bases). Trimming took 3 bases from V and 1 from J, leaving 17 bases between them. Germline loops: CDR1 SGHVS, CDR2 FQNEAQ. The CDR3 sequence is 17 residues long. Here the CDR3 DNA reads TGTGCCAGCAGCTTCAAAGGGGGGGTCCAACGCACAGATACGCAGTATTTT. Amino acids: CASSFKGGVQRTDTQYF.

The chain recombines TRBV30 with TRBJ1-6, with D hard to call. The germline V gene has CDR1 GTSNPN and CDR2 SVGIG (reference sequence). V lost 5 bases, J lost 7 bases, and 21 bases lay in between. This CDR3 has 16 residues. CDR3 region: CAWESPGGLWNSPLHF. DNA of the CDR3: TGTGCCTGGGAGTCACCGGGAGGATTATGGAATTCACCCCTCCACTTT.

Notes on this clone: A read error may account for a junction end that differs from germline. The rearrangement joins TRBV7-7 to TRBJ2-3; D is perhaps TRBD1 (5 bases). This CDR3 has 14 residues. CDR1 SSHAT and CDR2 FNYEAQ come from the germline V gene (reference sequence). Here the CDR3 reads CASMGLDPTDTQYF. The CDR3 DNA sequence: TGTGCTAGCATGGGGCTGGACCCAACAGATACGCAGTATTTT.

In nucleotides, the CDR3 is TGTGCCAGCAGCTTCCCGGGACTAGCGGGGAGGCAAGAGACCCAGTACTTC. It codes for CASSFPGLAGRQETQYF. The rearrangement uses TRBV7-2 and TRBJ2-5, with 13 bases lining up with TRBD2. Germline-derived CDR1 and CDR2 are SGHTA and FQGNSA. The trim removed 3 bases at V and 2 bases at J, leaving 6 bases unmatched. This CDR3 has 17 residues.

The V call is TRBV11-2, the J call TRBJ2-1, with 9 bases fitting TRBD2. The CDR3 is 16 amino acids. Trimming cost V 1 base and J 3 bases; bases outside gene matches: 4. Per germline, CDR1 SGHAT and CDR2 FQNNGV. CDR3 coding DNA: TGTGCCAGCAGCTTAGTCGCGGGGGGGATCTACAATGAGCAGTTCTTC. Protein: CASSLVAGGIYNEQFF.

The chain joins TRBV6-7 to TRBJ2-7; TRBD2 matches at 8 bases. TRBV6-7 is noted as an ORF with a role that remains uncertain. This CDR3 is 15 amino acids long. The junction had 13 bases not matched to a gene; V was cut back by 8 bases and J by 4 bases. DNA of the CDR3: TGTGCCAGCCGACCCCAGCGGGGGAGGTGGTACGAGCAGTACTTC. Its translation: CASRPQRGRWYEQYF.

This chain uses TRBV7-6 with TRBJ1-1, with D tentatively TRBD1 (5 bases). The CDR3 length is 15 residues. V was clipped by 0 bases and J by 1 base, with 9 bases between them. The V gene's germline CDR1 is SGHVS and CDR2 FNYEAQ. CDR3 bases: TGTGCCAGCAGCTTAGCGTGGGGCACGAACACTGAAGCTTTCTTT. It specifies CASSLAWGTNTEAFF. The entire variable domain, with the rest obtained from reference TRBV7-6 and TRBJ1-1, is as follows: GAGVSQSPRYKVTKRGQDVALRCDPISGHVSLYWYRQALGQGPEFLTYFNYEAQQDKSGLPNDRFSAERPEGSISTLTIQRTEQRDSAMYRCASSLAWGTNTEAFFGQGTRLTVV.

This clone was observed a handful of times. CDR3 coding DNA: TGTGCCAGCAGCTTGGCCGGGACTTATGGCTACACCTTC. Translating it yields CASSLAGTYGYTF. This chain connects TRBV5-4 to TRBJ1-2, with a weak D call TRBD1 (5 bases). CDR1 is SGHNT and CDR2 is YYREEE in the germline V gene (reference sequence). V was pared by 0 bases and J by 5 bases, with 8 bases between. The CDR3 totals 13 residues.

CDR3 nucleotides: TGTGCCAGCAGCTTAGGGATTGGTAGCCCAGATACGCAGTATTTT. Amino acids: CASSLGIGSPDTQYF. This chain joins TRBV13 and TRBJ2-3; D is unclear. The CDR3 consists of 15 residues. V lost 0 bases and J lost 4, with 11 bases in between. Germline loops: CDR1 PRHDT, CDR2 FYEKMQ (reference sequence).

The genes are TRBV30 and TRBJ2-2, with D possibly being TRBD1 (5 bases). V was trimmed by 2 bases and J by 3 bases, leaving 10 bases between them. The germline V gene encodes CDR1 GTSNPN and CDR2 SVGIG (reference sequence). The CDR3 covers 14 residues. CDR3 DNA sequence: TGTGCCTGGAGTAAACGACAGTACACCGGGGAGCTGTTTTTT. Residues: CAWSKRQYTGELFF.

This clone was counted a single time. The rearrangement joins TRBV7-9 to TRBJ2-2; D may be TRBD1 (6 bases). In germline, CDR1 is SEHNR, CDR2 FQNEAQ (reference sequence). The CDR3 spans 16 residues. The V and J ends lost 5 bases and 1 base respectively, with 14 bases between them. DNA of the CDR3: TGTGCCAGCAGCCCAGGGGCGTGGGAGAACACCGGGGAGCTGTTTTTT. Amino acids: CASSPGAWENTGELFF.

This clone was found once. The genes are TRBV6-1 and TRBJ1-2; 10 positions agree with TRBD1. The germline V gene has CDR1 MNHNS and CDR2 SASEGT. V dropped 6 bases and J dropped 4; count of bases not matched to a gene: 8. The CDR3 totals 15 residues. The CDR3 sequence is CASSLGTGVGYGYTF. The CDR3 DNA follows: TGTGCCAGCAGCCTAGGGACAGGGGTGGGCTATGGCTACACCTTC.

The chain joins TRBV5-5 to TRBJ1-2; D gene uncertain. Trimming left V 0 bases short and J 5 bases short, with 5 bases between. CDR3 length: 12 residues. Germline V gene sequence: CDR1 SGHKS, CDR2 YYEKEE (reference sequence). CDR3 sequence (DNA): TGTGCCAGCAGCTTGGACAGTTATGGCTACACCTTC. As protein: CASSLDSYGYTF. The whole variable domain, remainder taken from reference TRBV5-5 and TRBJ1-2, is DAGVTQSPTHLIKTRGQQVTLRCSPISGHKSVSWYQQVLGQGPQFIFQYYEKEERGRGNFPDRFSARQFPNYSSELNVNALLLGDSALYLCASSLDSYGYTFGSGTRLTVV.

The chain links TRBV5-1 to TRBJ1-5; 7 nucleotides align to TRBD1. Per germline, CDR1 SGHRS and CDR2 YFSETQ. The V and J ends lost 4 bases and 4 bases, in that order; junction bases with no gene match: 11. The CDR3 is 16 residues long. This CDR3 is CASSPTTGAENQPQHF. The CDR3 nucleotides are TGCGCCAGCAGCCCCACTACAGGGGCTGAGAATCAGCCCCAGCATTTT.

V is TRBV6-6 and J is TRBJ1-2; D ambiguous. CDR1 and CDR2 (germline): MNHNY, SVGAGI (reference sequence). The V end lost 5 bases, the J end lost 4 bases, and 11 bases lay between the germline ends. This CDR3 has 13 amino acids. The CDR3 coding sequence is TGTGCCAGCAGTGCCCCGGAGAGCTATGGCTACACCTTC. It translates to CASSAPESYGYTF.

This clone appeared once. This rearrangement joins TRBV11-2 to TRBJ2-7; D is perhaps TRBD2 (7 bases). The CDR3 is 15 residues long. The germline V and J ends were trimmed by 2 bases and 4 bases, with 15 bases remaining between them. Germline-derived CDR1 and CDR2 are SGHAT and FQNNGV. The CDR3 spells CASSLIAGEGYEQYF. CDR3 in DNA: TGTGCCAGCAGCTTAATTGCAGGGGAGGGTTACGAGCAGTACTTC.